The 16 T cell receptor beta chains below all came from one sample that was sequenced in a study of cytomegalovirus exposure and HLA in healthy donors. The study ran its PCR with 60 Vbeta and 13 Jbeta primers. Produced via immunoSEQ multiplex PCR; TCRdb's table is partial and in-frame only. This sample carries some 78,000 clones, 80% of them seen once, and the ten largest clones take around 32%. Sequencing was carried out using PBMCs. The receptors derive from a man aged 45 to 65 in good health and CMV-seropositive.

This rearrangement joins TRBV6-1 to TRBJ1-2; no clear D. V lost 1 base to trimming and J lost 5 bases, with 14 bases between them. CDR1 and CDR2 from the germline V gene are MNHNS and SASEGT. The CDR3 is 15 residues long. For the CDR3, the DNA is TGTGCCAGCAGTGAAGATGGGCATTCTTTTTATGGCTACACCTTC. It translates to CASSEDGHSFYGYTF.

The V and J genes are TRBV2 and TRBJ1-1; 7 bases fit TRBD1. V was pared by 10 bases and J by 1 base, with 12 bases of the junction left unmatched. CDR3 size: 15 residues. Germline CDR1 is SNHLY and CDR2 is FYNNEI. In DNA, the CDR3 is TGTGCCACCAAGGGTGGAGGGGGCAGGAACACTGAAGCTTTCTTT. This translates into CATKGGGGRNTEAFF.

The V and J genes are TRBV30 and TRBJ2-5; 8 positions agree with TRBD2. CDR3 length equals 16 residues. Germline CDR1 reads GTSNPN; CDR2 reads SVGIG (reference sequence). V dropped 1 base and J dropped 2; count of bases not matched to a gene: 9. The CDR3 sequence: CAWSGITGGPQETQYF. The CDR3, as DNA: TGTGCCTGGAGTGGGATAACGGGAGGGCCACAAGAGACCCAGTACTTC.

The chain has TRBV29-1 and TRBJ2-1; D gene unclear. The CDR3 runs to 14 residues. CDR1 and CDR2 (germline): SQVTM, ANQGSEA. Trimming cost V 7 bases and J 0 bases, with 13 bases left between them. CDR3 in DNA: TGCAGCGCTCTACTACGATCCTCCTACAATGAGCAGTTCTTC. This gives the protein CSALLRSSYNEQFF.

V is TRBV7-9 and J is TRBJ2-3; no definite D call. In germline, CDR1 is SEHNR, CDR2 FQNEAQ (reference sequence). V was cut by 5 bases and J by 4 bases, with 7 bases left in between. This CDR3 region has 12 residues. Here the CDR3 reads CASSPSADTQYF. For the CDR3, the DNA is TGTGCCAGCAGCCCCTCAGCAGATACGCAGTATTTT. The variable domain in full, completed from reference TRBV7-9 and TRBJ2-3, reads DTGVSQNPRHKITKRGQNVTFRCDPISEHNRLYWYRQTLGQGPEFLTYFQNEAQLEKSRLLSDRFSAERPKGSFSTLEIQRTEQGDSAMYLCASSPSADTQYFGPGTRLTVL.

This rearrangement joins TRBV6-6 to TRBJ2-1; perhaps TRBD2 as D (6 bases). Trimming left V 2 bases short and J 4 bases short, with 15 bases between. CDR1 and CDR2 from the germline V gene are MNHNY and SVGAGI (reference sequence). CDR3 size: 16 residues. The CDR3 region is CASSYGAGTFYNEQFF. CDR3 nucleotides: TGTGCCAGCAGTTACGGTGCGGGAACATTTTACAATGAGCAGTTCTTC.

The gene calls are TRBV14 and TRBJ2-5; no clear D. Trimming removed 1 base at V and 5 bases at J, with 2 bases between. CDR1 is SGHDN, CDR2 FVKESK, per germline. The CDR3 sequence is 11 residues long. The CDR3 region is CASSQAETQYF. DNA of the CDR3: TGTGCCAGCAGCCAAGCGGAGACCCAGTACTTC. Using reference TRBV14 and TRBJ2-5 for the parts outside the CDR3, the full variable domain is EAGVTQFPSHSVIEKGQTVTLRCDPISGHDNLYWYRRVMGKEIKFLLHFVKESKQDESGMPNNRFLAERTGGTYSTLKVQPAELEDSGVYFCASSQAETQYFGPGTRLLVL.

J is TRBJ1-1 and V is TRBV5-1; 10 bases line up with TRBD1. The CDR3 extends over 17 amino acids. CDR1 and CDR2 (germline): SGHRS, YFSETQ. Trimming cost V 2 bases and J 4 bases; bases outside gene matches: 11. The CDR3 loop is CASSLTGTGVGGTEAFF. Here the CDR3 DNA reads TGCGCCAGCAGCTTAACCGGGACAGGGGTGGGCGGCACTGAAGCTTTCTTT.

The rearrangement uses TRBV6-5 and TRBJ2-1, with 11 bases fitting TRBD2. Trimming removed 7 bases from V and 5 bases from J; junction bases left unmatched: 7. The CDR3 is made up of 15 amino acids. Per the germline V gene, CDR1 is MNHEY and CDR2 is SVGAGI. The CDR3 DNA sequence: TGTGCCAGCACCCGACCGGGACTAGCGGACAATGAGCAGTTCTTC. It codes for CASTRPGLADNEQFF.

V and J are TRBV4-3 and TRBJ1-2; D gene unclear. The CDR3 spans 14 residues. Germline V CDR1 and CDR2: LGHNA, YSLEER. Trimming took 0 bases from V and 4 from J, leaving 9 bases between them. The CDR3 loop is CASSQERESYGYTF. The CDR3 bases are TGCGCCAGCAGCCAAGAGAGGGAGTCCTATGGCTACACCTTC.

This chain joins TRBV7-6 and TRBJ2-7; D uncertain. Germline CDR1 is SGHVS and CDR2 is FNYEAQ. The CDR3 runs 17 residues. Trimming took off 1 base at V and 0 bases at J, with 16 bases between the two ends. The CDR3 nucleotides read TGTGCCAGCAGCTTAGAAGCCGCGCGGTTAAGCTCCTACGAGCAGTACTTC. Its protein product is CASSLEAARLSSYEQYF.

The chain has TRBV7-8 and TRBJ2-3; D ambiguous. This CDR3 has 14 amino acids. Germline CDR1 and CDR2: SGHVS and FQNEAQ. V was trimmed by 5 bases and J by 0 bases, leaving 9 bases between them. Here the CDR3 reads CASSALTSTDTQYF. The CDR3 nucleotides are TGTGCCAGCAGCGCTTTGACTAGCACAGATACGCAGTATTTT.

The V call is TRBV7-9, the J call TRBJ2-2, with a weak D call TRBD2 (7 bases). The CDR3 length is 16 residues. V lost 5 bases to trimming and J lost 4 bases, with 17 bases between them. CDR1 SEHNR and CDR2 FQNEAQ come from the germline V gene (reference sequence). The CDR3 DNA sequence: TGTGCCAGCAGCCCCCGAGGGGGGGGCATCACCGGGGAGCTGTTTTTT. Residues: CASSPRGGGITGELFF.

This clone came up once. The CDR3 region has the DNA TGTGCTAGTGGTTCGGGGACAGGGAGAGAGACCCAGTACTTC. Translation: CASGSGTGRETQYF. The V gene is TRBV12-5, the J gene TRBJ2-5; 9 positions agree with TRBD1. V lost 4 bases to trimming and J lost 4 bases; unmatched junction nucleotides: 4. The germline CDR1 and CDR2 sequences are LGHNT and FRNRAP. The CDR3 length is 14 residues.

The chain combines TRBV7-6 with TRBJ2-5, with 11 bases identical to TRBD2. Germline lookup yields CDR1 SGHVS and CDR2 FNYEAQ. V lost 5 bases to trimming and J lost 0 bases; unmatched junction nucleotides: 5. The CDR3 contains 16 residues. CDR3 coding DNA: TGTGCCAGCAGCCCACCGGGACTAGCGGACCAAGAGACCCAGTACTTC. The encoded protein is CASSPPGLADQETQYF.

The chain joins TRBV19 to TRBJ1-1; no clear D gene. V shed 5 bases and J shed 1 base, with 11 bases lying between them. Germline V gene data show CDR1 as LNHDA and CDR2 as SQIVND (reference sequence). CDR3 length equals 14 residues. This CDR3 is CASSPFTENTEAFF. The CDR3 nucleotides read TGTGCCAGTAGTCCTTTCACAGAGAACACTGAAGCTTTCTTT.